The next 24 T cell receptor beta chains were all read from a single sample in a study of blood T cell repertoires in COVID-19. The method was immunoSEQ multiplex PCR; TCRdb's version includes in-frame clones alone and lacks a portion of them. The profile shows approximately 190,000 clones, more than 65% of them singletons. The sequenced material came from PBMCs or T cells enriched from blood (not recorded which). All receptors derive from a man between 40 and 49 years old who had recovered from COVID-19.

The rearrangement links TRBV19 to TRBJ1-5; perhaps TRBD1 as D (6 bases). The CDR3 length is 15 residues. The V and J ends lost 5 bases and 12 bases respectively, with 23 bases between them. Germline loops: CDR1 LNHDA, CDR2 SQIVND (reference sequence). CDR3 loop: CASSPQGSAPGVQHF. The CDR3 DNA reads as TGTGCCAGTAGTCCTCAGGGTTCCGCCCCAGGGGTCCAGCATTTT.

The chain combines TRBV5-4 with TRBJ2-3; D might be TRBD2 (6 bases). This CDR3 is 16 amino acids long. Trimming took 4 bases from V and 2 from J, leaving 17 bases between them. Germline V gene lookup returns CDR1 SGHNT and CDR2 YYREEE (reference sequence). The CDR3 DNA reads TGTGCCAGCAGCCCGATTGGGGCGGGGCCCACAGATACGCAGTATTTT. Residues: CASSPIGAGPTDTQYF.

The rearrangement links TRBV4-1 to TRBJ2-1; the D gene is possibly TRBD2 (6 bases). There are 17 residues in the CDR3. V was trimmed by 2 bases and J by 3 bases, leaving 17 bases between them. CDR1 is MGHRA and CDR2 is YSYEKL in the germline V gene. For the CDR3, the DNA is TGCGCCAGCAGCCAATCGGTGACTTGGACTAACTACAATGAGCAGTTCTTC. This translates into CASSQSVTWTNYNEQFF.

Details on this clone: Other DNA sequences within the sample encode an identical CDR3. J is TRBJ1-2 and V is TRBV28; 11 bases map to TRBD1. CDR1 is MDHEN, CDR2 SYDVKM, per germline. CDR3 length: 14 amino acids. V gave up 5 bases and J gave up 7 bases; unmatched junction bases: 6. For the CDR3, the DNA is TGTGCCAGCAGTCTAGGACAGGGGGCGGGTGGCTACACCTTC. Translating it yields CASSLGQGAGGYTF.

Here the CDR3 reads CASSLGISDRGSGNTIYF. The DNA of the CDR3 is TGCGCCAGCAGCTTGGGAATCAGCGACAGAGGCTCTGGAAACACCATATATTTT. The chain carries TRBV5-1 and TRBJ1-3; TRBD1 might be the D (5 bases). Germline CDR1 is SGHRS and CDR2 is YFSETQ. The CDR3 has 18 residues. The V and J ends lost 0 bases and 0 bases respectively, with 16 bases between them.

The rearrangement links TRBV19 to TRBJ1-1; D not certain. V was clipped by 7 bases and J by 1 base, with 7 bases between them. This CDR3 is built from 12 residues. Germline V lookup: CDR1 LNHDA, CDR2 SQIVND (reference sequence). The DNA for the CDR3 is TGTGCCAGTATTTCCCGGAACACTGAAGCTTTCTTT. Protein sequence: CASISRNTEAFF.

CDR3 sequence: CASSSYGTGRSPLHF. Written as DNA, the CDR3 is TGTGCCAGCAGTTCTTATGGGACAGGGCGATCACCCCTCCACTTT. The chain joins TRBV6-5 to TRBJ1-6; TRBD1 agrees at 9 bases. The CDR3 has 15 residues. From germline, CDR1 is MNHEY and CDR2 SVGAGI. The V segment lost 4 bases and the J segment 10 bases; nucleotides outside the gene matches: 8.

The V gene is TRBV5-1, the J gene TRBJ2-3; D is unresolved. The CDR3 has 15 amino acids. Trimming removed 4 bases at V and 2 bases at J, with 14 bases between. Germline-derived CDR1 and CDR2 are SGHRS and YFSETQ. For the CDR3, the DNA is TGCGCCAGCAGCCCGGCTACCAGGCCCACAGATACGCAGTATTTT. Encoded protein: CASSPATRPTDTQYF.

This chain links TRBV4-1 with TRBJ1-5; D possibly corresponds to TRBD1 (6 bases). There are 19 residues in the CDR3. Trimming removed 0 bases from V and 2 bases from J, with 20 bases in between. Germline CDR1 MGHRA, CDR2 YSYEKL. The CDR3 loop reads CASSQDPRTAKGGNQPQHF. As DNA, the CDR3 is TGCGCCAGCAGCCAAGATCCCCGGACAGCTAAGGGGGGCAATCAGCCCCAGCATTTT.

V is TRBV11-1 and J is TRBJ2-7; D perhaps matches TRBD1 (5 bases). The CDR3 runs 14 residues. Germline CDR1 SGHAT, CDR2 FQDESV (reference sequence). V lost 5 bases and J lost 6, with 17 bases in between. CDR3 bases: TGTGCCAGCAGCCCCCCCGGAACAGGAGCCGAGCAGTACTTC. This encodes CASSPPGTGAEQYF.

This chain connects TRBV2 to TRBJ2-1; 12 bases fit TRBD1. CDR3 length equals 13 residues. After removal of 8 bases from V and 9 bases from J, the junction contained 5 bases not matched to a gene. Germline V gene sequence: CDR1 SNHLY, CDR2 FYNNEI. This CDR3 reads CASRDRGRGEQFF. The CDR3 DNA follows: TGTGCCAGCCGGGACAGGGGGCGCGGTGAGCAGTTCTTC.

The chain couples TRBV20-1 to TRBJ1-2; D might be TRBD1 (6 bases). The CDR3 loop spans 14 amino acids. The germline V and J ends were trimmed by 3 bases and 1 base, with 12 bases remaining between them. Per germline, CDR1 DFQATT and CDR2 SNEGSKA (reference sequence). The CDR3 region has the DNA TGCAGTGCTAGTCCGGGAGGGGGTAACTATGGCTACACCTTC. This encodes CSASPGGGNYGYTF.

CDR3 protein: CASSVSGGAPKDTQYF. CDR3 bases: TGTGCCAGCAGCGTTAGCGGGGGGGCCCCGAAAGATACGCAGTATTTT. This chain uses TRBV9 with TRBJ2-3; 11 bases map to TRBD2. CDR3 length: 16 amino acids. The germline V gene has CDR1 SGDLS and CDR2 YYNGEE. The V and J ends lost 2 bases and 5 bases, in that order; junction bases with no gene match: 7.

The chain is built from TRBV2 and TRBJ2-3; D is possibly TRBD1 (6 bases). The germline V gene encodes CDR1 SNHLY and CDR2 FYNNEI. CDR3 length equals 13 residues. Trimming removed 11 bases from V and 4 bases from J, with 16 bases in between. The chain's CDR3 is CAGKGTGPDTQYF. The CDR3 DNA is TGTGCCGGAAAAGGAACAGGGCCAGATACGCAGTATTTT.

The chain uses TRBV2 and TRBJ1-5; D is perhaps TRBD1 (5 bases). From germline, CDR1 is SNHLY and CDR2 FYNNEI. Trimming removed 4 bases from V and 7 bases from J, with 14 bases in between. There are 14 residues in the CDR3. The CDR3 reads CASSGGGESQPQHF. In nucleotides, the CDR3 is TGTGCCAGCAGTGGGGGAGGGGAGTCACAGCCCCAGCATTTT.

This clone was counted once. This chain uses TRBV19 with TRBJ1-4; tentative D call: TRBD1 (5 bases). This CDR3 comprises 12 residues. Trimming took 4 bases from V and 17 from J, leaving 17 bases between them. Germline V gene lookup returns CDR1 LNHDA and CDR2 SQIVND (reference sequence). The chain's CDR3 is CASSTWGGDFFF. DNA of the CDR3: TGTGCCAGTAGTACCTGGGGCGGAGACTTCTTTTTT.

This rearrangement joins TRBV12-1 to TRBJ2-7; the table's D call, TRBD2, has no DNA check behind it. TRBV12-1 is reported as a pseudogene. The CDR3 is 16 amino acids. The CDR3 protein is CASSSLQRTGSYEQYF. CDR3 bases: TGTGCCAGCAGCTCCCTCCAACGGACTGGATCCTACGAGCAGTACTTC.

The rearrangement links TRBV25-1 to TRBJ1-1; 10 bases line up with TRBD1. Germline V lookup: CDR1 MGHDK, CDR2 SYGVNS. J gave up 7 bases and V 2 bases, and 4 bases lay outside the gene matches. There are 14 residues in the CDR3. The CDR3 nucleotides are TGTGCCAGCAGTGAAACGGGACAGGGGATTGAAGCTTTCTTT. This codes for CASSETGQGIEAFF. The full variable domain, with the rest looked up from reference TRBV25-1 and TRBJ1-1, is EADIYQTPRYLVIGTGKKITLECSQTMGHDKMYWYQQDPGMELHLIHYSYGVNSTEKGDLSSESTVSRIRTEHFPLTLESARPSHTSQYLCASSETGQGIEAFFGQGTRLTVV.

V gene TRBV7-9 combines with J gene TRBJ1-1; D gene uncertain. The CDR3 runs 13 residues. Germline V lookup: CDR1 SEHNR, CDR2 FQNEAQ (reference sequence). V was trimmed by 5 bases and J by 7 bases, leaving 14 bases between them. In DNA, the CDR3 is TGTGCCAGCAGCGAAGAGTCGCGGCATGAAGCTTTCTTT. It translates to CASSEESRHEAFF.

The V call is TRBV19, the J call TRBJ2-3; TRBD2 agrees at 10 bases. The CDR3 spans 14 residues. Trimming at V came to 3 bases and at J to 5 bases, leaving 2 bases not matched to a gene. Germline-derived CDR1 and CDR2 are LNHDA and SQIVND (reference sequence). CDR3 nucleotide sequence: TGTGCCAGTAGTATTCTAGCGGGGGAAGATACGCAGTATTTT. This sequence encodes CASSILAGEDTQYF.

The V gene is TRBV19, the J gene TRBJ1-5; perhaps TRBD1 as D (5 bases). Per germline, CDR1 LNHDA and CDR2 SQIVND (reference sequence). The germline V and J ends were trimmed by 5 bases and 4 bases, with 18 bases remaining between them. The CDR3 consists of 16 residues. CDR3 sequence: CASSRAGLASNQPQHF. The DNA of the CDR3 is TGTGCCAGTAGTCGGGCAGGGTTGGCTTCAAATCAGCCCCAGCATTTT.

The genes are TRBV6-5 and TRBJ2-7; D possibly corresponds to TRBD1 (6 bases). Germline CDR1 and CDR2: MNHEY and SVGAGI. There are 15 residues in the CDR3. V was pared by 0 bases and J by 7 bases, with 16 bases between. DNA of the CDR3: TGTGCCAGCAGTTACTCGACAGGACCCCGCGGGGAGCAGTACTTC. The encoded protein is CASSYSTGPRGEQYF.

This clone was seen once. The CDR3 loop is CASRGPIDGEAFF. The CDR3, as DNA: TGTGCCAGTAGGGGCCCTATCGACGGAGAAGCTTTCTTT. The V and J genes are TRBV19 and TRBJ1-1; D ambiguous. Germline V lookup: CDR1 LNHDA, CDR2 SQIVND (reference sequence). CDR3 length: 13 amino acids. With 6 bases removed from V and 8 bases from J, the gap between germline ends came to 16 bases.

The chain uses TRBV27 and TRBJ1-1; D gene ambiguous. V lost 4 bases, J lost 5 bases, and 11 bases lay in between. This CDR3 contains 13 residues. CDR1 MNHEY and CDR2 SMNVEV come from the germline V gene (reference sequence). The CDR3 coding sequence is TGTGCCAGCAGTTGGAGGGTCCATACTGAAGCTTTCTTT. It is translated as CASSWRVHTEAFF.